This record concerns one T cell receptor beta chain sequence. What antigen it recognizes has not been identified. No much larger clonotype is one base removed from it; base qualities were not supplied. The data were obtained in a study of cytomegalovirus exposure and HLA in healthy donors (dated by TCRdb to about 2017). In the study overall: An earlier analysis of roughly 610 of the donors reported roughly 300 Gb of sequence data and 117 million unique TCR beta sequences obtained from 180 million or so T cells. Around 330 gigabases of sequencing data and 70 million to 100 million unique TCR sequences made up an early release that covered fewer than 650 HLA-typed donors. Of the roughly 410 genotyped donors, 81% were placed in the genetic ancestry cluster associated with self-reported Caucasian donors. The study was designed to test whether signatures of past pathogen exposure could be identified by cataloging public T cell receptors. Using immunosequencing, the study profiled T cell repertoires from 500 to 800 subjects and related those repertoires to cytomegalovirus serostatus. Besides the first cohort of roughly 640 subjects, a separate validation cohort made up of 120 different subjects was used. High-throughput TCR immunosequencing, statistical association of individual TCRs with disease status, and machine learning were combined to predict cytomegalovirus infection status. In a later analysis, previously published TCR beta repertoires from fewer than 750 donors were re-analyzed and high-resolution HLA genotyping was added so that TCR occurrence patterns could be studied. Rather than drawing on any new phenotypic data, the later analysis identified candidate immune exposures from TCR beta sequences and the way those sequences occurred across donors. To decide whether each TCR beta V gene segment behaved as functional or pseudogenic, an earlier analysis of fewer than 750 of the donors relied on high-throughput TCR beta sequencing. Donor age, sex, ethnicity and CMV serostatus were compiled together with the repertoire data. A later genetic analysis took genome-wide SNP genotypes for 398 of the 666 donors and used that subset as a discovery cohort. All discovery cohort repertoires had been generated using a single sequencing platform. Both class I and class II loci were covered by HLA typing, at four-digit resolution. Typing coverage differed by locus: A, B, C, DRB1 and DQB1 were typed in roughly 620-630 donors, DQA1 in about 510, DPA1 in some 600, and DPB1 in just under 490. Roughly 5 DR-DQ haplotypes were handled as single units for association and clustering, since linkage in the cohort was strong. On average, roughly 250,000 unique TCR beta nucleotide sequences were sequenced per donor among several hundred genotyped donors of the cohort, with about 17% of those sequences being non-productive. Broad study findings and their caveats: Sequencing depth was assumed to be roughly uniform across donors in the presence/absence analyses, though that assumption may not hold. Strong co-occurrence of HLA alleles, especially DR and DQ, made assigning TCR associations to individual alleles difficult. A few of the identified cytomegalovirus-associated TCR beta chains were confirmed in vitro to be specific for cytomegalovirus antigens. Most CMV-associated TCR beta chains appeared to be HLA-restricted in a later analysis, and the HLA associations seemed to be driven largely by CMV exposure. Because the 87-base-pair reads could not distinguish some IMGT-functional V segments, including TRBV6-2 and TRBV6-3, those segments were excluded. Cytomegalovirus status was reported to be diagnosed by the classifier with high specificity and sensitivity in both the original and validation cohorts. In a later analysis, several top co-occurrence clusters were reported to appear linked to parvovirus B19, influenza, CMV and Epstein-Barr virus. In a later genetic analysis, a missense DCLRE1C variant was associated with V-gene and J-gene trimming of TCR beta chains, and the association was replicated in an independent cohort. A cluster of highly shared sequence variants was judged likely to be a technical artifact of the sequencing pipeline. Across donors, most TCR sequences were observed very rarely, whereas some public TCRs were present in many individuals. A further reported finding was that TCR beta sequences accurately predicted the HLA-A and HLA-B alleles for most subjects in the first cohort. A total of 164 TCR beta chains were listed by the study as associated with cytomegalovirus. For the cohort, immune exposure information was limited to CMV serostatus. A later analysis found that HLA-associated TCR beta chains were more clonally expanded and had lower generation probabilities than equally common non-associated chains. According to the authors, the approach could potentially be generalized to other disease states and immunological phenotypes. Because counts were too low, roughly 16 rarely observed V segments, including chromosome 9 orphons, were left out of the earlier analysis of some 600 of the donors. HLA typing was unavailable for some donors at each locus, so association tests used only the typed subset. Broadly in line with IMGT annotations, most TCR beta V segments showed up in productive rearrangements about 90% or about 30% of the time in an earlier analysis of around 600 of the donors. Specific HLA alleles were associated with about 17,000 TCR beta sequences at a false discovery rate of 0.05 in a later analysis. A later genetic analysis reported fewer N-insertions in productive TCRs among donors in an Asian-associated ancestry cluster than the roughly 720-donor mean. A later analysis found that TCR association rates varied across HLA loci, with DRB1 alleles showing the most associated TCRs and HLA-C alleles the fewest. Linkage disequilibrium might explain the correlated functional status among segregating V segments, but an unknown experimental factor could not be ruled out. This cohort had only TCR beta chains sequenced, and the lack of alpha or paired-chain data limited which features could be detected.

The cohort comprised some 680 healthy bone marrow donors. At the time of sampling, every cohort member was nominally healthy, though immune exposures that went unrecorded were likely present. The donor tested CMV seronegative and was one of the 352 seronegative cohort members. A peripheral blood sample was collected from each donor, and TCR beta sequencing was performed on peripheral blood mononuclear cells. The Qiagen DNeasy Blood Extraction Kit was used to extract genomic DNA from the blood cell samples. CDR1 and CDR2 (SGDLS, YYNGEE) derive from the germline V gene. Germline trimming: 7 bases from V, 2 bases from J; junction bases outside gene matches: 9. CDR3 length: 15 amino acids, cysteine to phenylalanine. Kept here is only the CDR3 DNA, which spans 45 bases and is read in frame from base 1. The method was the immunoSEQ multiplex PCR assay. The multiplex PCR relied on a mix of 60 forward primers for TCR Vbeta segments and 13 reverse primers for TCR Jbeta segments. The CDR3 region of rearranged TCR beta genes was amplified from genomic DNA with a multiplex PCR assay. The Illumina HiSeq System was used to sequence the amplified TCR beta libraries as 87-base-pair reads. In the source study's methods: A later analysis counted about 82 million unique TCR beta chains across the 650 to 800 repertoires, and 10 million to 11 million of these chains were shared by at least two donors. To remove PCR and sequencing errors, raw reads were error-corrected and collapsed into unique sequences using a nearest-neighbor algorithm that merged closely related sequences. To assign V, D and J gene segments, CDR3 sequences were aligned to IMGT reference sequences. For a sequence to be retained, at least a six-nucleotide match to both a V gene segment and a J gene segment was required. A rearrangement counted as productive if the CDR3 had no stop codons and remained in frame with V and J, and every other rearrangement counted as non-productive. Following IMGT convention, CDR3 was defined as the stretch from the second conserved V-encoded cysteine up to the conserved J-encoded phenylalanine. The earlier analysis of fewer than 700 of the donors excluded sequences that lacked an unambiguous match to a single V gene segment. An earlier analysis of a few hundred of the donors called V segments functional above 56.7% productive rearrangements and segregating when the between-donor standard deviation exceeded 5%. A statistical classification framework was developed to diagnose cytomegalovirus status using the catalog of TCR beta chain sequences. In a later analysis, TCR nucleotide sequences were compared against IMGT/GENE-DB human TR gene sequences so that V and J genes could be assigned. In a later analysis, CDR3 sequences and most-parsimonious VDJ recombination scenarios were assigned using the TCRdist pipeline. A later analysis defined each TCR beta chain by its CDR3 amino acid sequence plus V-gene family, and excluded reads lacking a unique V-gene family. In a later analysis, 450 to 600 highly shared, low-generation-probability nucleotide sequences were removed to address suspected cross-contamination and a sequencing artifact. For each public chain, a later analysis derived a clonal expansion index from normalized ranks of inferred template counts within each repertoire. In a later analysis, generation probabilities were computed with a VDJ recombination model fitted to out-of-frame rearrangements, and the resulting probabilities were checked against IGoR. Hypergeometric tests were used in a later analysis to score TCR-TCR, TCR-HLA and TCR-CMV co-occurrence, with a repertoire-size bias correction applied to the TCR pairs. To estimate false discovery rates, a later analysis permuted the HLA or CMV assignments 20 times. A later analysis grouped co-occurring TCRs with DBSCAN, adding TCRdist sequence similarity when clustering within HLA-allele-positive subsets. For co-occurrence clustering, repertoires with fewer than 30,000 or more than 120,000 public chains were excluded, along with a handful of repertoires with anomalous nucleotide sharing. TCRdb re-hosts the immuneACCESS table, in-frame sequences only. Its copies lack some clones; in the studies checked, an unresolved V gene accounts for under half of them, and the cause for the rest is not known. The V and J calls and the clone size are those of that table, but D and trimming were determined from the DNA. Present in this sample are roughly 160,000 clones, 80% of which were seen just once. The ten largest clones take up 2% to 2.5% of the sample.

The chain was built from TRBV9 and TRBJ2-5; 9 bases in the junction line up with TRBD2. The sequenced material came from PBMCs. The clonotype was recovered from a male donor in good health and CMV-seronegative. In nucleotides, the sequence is TGTGCCAGCTCCCGGGCGGGGGGGCCTCAAGAGACCCAGTACTTC. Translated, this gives CASSRAGGPQETQYF.